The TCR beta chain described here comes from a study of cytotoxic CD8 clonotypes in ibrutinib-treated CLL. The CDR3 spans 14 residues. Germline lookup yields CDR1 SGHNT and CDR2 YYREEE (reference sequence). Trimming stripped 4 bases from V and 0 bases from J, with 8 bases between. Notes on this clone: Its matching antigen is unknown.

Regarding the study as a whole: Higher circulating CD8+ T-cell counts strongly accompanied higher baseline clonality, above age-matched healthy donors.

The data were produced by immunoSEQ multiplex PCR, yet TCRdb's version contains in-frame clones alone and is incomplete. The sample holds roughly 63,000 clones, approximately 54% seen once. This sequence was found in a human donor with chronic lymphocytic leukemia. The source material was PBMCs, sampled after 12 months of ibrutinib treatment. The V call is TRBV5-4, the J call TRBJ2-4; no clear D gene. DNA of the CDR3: TGTGCCAGCAGCGAACCGCTAGCCAAAAACATTCAGTACTTC. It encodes CASSEPLAKNIQYF.